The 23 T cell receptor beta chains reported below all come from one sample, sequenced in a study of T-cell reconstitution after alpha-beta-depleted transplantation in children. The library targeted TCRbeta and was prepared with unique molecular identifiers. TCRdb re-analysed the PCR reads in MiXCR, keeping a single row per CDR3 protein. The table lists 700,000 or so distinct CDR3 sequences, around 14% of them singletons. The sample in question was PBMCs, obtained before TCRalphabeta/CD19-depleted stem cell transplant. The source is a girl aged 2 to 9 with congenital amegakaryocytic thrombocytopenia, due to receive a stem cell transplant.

For the CDR3, the DNA is TGCAGTGCTTCCCCCTGGGTAGGAGCGAACACCGGGGAGCTGTTTTTT. Amino acid sequence: CSASPWVGANTGELFF. The chain is built from TRBV20-1 and TRBJ2-2; D unclear. V lost 5 bases, J lost 0 bases, and 16 bases lay in between. The CDR3 totals 16 residues. The germline V gene encodes CDR1 DFQATT and CDR2 SNEGSKA (reference sequence).

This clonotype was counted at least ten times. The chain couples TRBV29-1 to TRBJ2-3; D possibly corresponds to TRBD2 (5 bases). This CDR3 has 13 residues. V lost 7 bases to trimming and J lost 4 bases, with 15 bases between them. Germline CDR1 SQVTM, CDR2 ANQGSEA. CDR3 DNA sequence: TGCAGCGCCCGGGGTGGCCCCGCAGATACGCAGTATTTT. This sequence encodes CSARGGPADTQYF.

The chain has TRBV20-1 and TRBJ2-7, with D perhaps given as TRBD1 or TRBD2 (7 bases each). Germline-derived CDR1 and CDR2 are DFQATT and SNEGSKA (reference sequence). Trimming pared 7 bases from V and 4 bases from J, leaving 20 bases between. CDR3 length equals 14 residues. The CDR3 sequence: CSGTGEGGDYEQYF. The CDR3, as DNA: TGCAGTGGCACAGGGGAGGGAGGTGATTACGAGCAGTACTTC.

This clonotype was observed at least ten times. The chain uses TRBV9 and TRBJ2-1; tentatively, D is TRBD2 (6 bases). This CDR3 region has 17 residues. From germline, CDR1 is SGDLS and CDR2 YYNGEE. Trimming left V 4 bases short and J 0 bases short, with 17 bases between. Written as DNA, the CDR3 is TGTGCCAGCAGCCCTAGGGGTAGCGGACCCTCCTACAATGAGCAGTTCTTC. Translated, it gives CASSPRGSGPSYNEQFF. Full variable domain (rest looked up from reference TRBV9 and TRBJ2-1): DSGVTQTPKHLITATGQRVTLRCSPRSGDLSVYWYQQSLDQGLQFLIQYYNGEERAKGNILERFSAQQFPDLHSELNLSSLELGDSALYFCASSPRGSGPSYNEQFFGPGTRLTVL.

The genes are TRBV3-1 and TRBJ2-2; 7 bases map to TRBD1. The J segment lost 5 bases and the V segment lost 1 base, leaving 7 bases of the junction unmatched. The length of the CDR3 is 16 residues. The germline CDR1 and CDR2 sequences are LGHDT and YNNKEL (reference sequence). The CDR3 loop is CASSQVGGAGTGELFF. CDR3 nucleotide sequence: TGTGCCAGCAGCCAAGTAGGGGGCGCTGGAACCGGGGAGCTGTTTTTT. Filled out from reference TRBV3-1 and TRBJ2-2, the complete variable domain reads DTAVSQTPKYLVTQMGNDKSIKCEQNLGHDTMYWYKQDSKKFLKIMFSYNNKELIINETVPNRFSPKSPDKAHLNLHINSLELGDSAVYFCASSQVGGAGTGELFFGEGSRLTVL.

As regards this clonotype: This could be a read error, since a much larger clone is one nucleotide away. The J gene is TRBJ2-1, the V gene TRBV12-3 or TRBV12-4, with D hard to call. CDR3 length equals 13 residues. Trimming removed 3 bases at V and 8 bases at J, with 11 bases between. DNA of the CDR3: TGTGCCAGCAGTTTTGATAGCAGTGATGAGCAGTTCTTC. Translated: CASSFDSSDEQFF.

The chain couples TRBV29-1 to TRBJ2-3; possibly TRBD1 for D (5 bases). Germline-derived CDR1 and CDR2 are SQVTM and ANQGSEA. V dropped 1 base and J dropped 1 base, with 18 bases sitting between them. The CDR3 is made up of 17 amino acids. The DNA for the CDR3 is TGCAGCGTTGAAGGTCCGCCAGGGCGTGTGGGCACAGATACGCAGTATTTT. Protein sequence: CSVEGPPGRVGTDTQYF.

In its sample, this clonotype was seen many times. CDR3 nucleotides: TGTGCCAGCAGCTTAGTGGCGGGAGGAGGCTACGAGCAGTACTTC. This encodes CASSLVAGGGYEQYF. The V and J genes are TRBV7-2 and TRBJ2-7; 8 nucleotides match TRBD2. V shed 1 base, J shed 3 bases, and the junction held 5 bases outside the gene matches. Germline V gives CDR1 SGHTA, CDR2 FQGNSA. CDR3 length: 15 residues.

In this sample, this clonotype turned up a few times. The CDR3 DNA is TGCAGCGACTCAGGACTAGCGGAAGAGACCCAGTACTTC. Its translation: CSDSGLAEETQYF. The rearrangement links TRBV29-1 to TRBJ2-5, with 10 bases aligning to TRBD2. J lost 3 bases, V lost 7 bases, and 5 bases had no gene match. The V gene's germline CDR1 is SQVTM and CDR2 ANQGSEA. The CDR3 sequence is 13 residues long. Filled out from reference TRBV29-1 and TRBJ2-5, the complete variable domain reads SAVISQKPSRDICQRGTSLTIQCQVDSQVTMMFWYRQQPGQSLTLIATANQGSEATYESGFVIDKFPISRPNLTFSTLTVSNMSPEDSSIYLCSDSGLAEETQYFGPGTRLLVL.

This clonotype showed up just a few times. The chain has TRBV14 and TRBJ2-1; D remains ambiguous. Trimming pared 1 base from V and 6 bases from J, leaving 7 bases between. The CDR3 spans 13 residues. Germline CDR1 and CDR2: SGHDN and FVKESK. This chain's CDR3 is CASSQGSPNEQFF. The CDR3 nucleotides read TGTGCCAGCAGCCAAGGTAGTCCCAATGAGCAGTTCTTC.

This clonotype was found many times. DNA of the CDR3: TGTGCCAGCAGCTCGACATCGTATGGCTACACCTTC. Its translation is CASSSTSYGYTF. This chain links TRBV12-3 or TRBV12-4 with TRBJ1-2; D is unresolved. This CDR3 comprises 12 residues. Trimming took off 6 bases at V and 5 bases at J, with 10 bases between the two ends.

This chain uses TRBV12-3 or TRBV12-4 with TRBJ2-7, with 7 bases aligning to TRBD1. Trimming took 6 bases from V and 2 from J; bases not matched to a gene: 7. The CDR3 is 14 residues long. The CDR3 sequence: CASSYRTGTYEQYF. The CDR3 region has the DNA TGTGCCAGCAGCTATCGGACAGGCACCTACGAGCAGTACTTC.

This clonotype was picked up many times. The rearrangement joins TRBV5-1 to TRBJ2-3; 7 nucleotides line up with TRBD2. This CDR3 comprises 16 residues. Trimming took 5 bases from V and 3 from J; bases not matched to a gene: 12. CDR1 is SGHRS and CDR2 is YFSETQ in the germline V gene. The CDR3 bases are TGCGCCAGCAGGCCCCCGCGGGAGATGGTGACAGATACGCAGTATTTT. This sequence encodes CASRPPREMVTDTQYF.

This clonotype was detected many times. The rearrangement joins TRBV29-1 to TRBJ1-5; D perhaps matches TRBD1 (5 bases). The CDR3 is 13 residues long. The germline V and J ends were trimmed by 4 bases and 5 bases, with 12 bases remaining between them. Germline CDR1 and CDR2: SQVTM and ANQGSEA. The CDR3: CSVGCEGHQPQHF. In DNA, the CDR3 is TGCAGCGTTGGATGTGAGGGGCATCAGCCCCAGCATTTT.

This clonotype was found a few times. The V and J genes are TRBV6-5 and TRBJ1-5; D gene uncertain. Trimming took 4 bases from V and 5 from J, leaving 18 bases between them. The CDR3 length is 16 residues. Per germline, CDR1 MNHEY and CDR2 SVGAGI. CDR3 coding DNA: TGTGCCAGCAGTTTCAAAAGGGAGGGTTCCCATCAGCCCCAGCATTTT. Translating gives CASSFKREGSHQPQHF.

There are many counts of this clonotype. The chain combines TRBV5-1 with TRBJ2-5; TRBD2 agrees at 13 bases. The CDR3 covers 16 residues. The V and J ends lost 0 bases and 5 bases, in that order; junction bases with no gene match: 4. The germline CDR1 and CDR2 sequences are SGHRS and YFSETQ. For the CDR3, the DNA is TGCGCCAGCAGCTTGGCAGGACTAGCGGGAGTGGAGACCCAGTACTTC. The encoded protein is CASSLAGLAGVETQYF.

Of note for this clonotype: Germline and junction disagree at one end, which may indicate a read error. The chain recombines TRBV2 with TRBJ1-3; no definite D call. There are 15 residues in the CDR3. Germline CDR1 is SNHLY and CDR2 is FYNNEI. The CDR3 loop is CASSEGGSTGNTTYF. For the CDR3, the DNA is TGTGCCAGCAGTGAAGGCGGCTCAACTGGAAACACCACATATTTT.

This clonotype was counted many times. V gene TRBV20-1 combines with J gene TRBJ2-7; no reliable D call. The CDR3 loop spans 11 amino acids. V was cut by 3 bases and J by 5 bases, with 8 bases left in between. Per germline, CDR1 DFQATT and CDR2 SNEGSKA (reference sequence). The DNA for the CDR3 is TGCAGTGCTAGTGGTGGGGACGAGCAGTACTTC. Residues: CSASGGDEQYF.

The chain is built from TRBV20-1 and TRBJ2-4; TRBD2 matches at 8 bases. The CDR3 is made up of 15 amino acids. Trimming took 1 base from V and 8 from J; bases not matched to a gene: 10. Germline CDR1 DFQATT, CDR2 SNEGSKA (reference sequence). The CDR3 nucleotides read TGCAGTGCTAGAGTTCACCGGGAGGGCCCCTACATTCAGTACTTC. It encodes CSARVHREGPYIQYF.

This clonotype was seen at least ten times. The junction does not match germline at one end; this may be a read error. The CDR3 loop is CASSLSSGSYEQYF. CDR3 DNA sequence: TGTGCCAGCAGCTTATCCTCGGGTAGCTACGAGCAGTACTTC. The rearrangement uses TRBV27 and TRBJ2-7, with D hard to call. This CDR3 has 14 residues. Per the germline V gene, CDR1 is MNHEY and CDR2 is SMNVEV (reference sequence).

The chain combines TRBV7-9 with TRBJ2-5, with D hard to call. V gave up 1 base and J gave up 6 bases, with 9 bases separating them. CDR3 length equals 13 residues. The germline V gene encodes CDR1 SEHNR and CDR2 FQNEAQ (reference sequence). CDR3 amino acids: CASSLGARKTQYF. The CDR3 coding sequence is TGTGCCAGCAGCTTAGGAGCTCGGAAGACCCAGTACTTC.

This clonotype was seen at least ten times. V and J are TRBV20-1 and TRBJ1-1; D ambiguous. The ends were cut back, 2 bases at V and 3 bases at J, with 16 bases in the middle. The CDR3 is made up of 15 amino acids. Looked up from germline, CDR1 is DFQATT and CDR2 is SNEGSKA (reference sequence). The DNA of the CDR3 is TGCAGTGCTAGAAAGCGATCAGGCCGCGACACTGAAGCTTTCTTT. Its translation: CSARKRSGRDTEAFF.

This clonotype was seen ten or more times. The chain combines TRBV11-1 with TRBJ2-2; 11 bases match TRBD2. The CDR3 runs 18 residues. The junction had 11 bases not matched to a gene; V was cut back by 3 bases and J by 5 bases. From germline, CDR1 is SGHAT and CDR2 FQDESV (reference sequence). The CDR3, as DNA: TGTGCCAGCAGCTTGAGGCGTCTCCGACTAGCGGGGACCGGGGAGCTGTTTTTT. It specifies CASSLRRLRLAGTGELFF.